This entry describes one TCR beta chain. This record belongs to a study of cytomegalovirus exposure and HLA in healthy donors. As for the study in general: A prior study identified just under 120 million unique TCR beta sequences from 200 million or so T cells.

V trimming: 8 bases; J trimming: 4 bases; junction bases outside the gene matches: 16. Germline loops: CDR1 SNHLY, CDR2 FYNNEI. The CDR3 is made up of 18 amino acids. With 60 Vbeta and 13 Jbeta primers, the PCR was carried out. Assay used: immunoSEQ multiplex PCR; TCRdb lists only in-frame clones, some missing. The sample contains 200,000 or so clones, approximately 82% of which appear only once. What was sequenced was PBMCs. V gene TRBV2 combines with J gene TRBJ2-7, with 14 bases matching TRBD2. The receptor's source is a man between 18 and 35 years old in good health and CMV-seronegative. DNA of the CDR3: TGTGCCAGCCGACCATGGACTAGCGGGAGGCCCTCGTTTTACGAGCAGTACTTC. Encoded protein: CASRPWTSGRPSFYEQYF.